This T cell receptor (beta chain) was sequenced in a study of cytomegalovirus exposure and HLA in healthy donors. Study-wide results and caveats: It was assumed in the presence/absence analyses that sequencing depth was roughly uniform across donors. In vitro assays verified that a few CMV-associated chains recognized CMV antigens specifically.

Comments on this clone: Its antigen remains unknown. Other nucleotide sequences in the sample specify the same CDR3.

Per germline, CDR1 MGHDK and CDR2 SYGVNS. This CDR3 contains 14 residues. V shed 3 bases and J shed 2 bases, with 9 bases lying between them. Primers included in the PCR were 60 Vbeta and 13 Jbeta primers. Some clones are missing from TCRdb's copy, which holds only in-frame ones; the method was immunoSEQ multiplex PCR. The sample contains 150,000 or so clones, 70% to 80% of which appear only once. The sample taken for sequencing was PBMCs. The V call is TRBV25-1, the J call TRBJ2-3; D remains unclear. This TCR derives from a man younger than 40 in good health and CMV-seronegative. In nucleotides, the CDR3 is TGTGCCAGCAGTGATTACAGACCCACAGATACGCAGTATTTT. Amino acids: CASSDYRPTDTQYF.